Below are 32 T cell receptor beta chains sequenced from a single sample in a study of T cells in Graves' hyperthyroidism and ophthalmopathy. RNA transcripts were the template for amplifying TCR beta CDR3 regions. HTBI primers were used for first-round RT-PCR of the TCR CDR3. TCRdb reprocessed the multiplex PCR reads via MiXCR and lists one record per CDR3 protein. The sample includes hundreds of thousands of distinct CDR3 sequences, about 17% of them seen just once. The sequencing sample was made of blood. The receptors originated from a woman between 25 and 40 years old with Graves' hyperthyroidism.

The chain carries TRBV29-1 and TRBJ2-7; D is perhaps TRBD2 (6 bases). The V gene lost 4 bases and the J gene lost 3 bases, with 16 bases spanning the gap. Germline-derived CDR1 and CDR2 are SQVTM and ANQGSEA. CDR3 length equals 14 residues. This CDR3 reads CSVVGGTANYEQYF. CDR3 DNA: TGCAGCGTTGTTGGGGGGACGGCTAACTACGAGCAGTACTTC.

This clonotype has more than one count but fewer than ten. The rearrangement uses TRBV3-1 and TRBJ2-3, with no clear D. The V gene's germline CDR1 is LGHDT and CDR2 YNNKEL (reference sequence). The CDR3 spans 17 residues. V lost 0 bases and J 0 bases, leaving 13 bases between the germline ends. This chain's CDR3 is CASSQDGALRSTDTQYF. As DNA, the CDR3 is TGTGCCAGCAGCCAAGACGGTGCTTTAAGAAGCACAGATACGCAGTATTTT.

This clonotype occurred a few times. The CDR3, as DNA: TGTGCCAGCAGTTTACCTAGCGGGAGCGAGACCCAGTACTTC. It is translated as CASSLPSGSETQYF. The chain employs TRBV28 and TRBJ2-5; 10 bases align to TRBD2. This CDR3 comprises 14 residues. Germline CDR1 MDHEN, CDR2 SYDVKM. The V gene end was trimmed by 2 bases and the J gene end by 5 bases; junction bases not matched to a gene: 2.

This clonotype is judged medium-sized. The CDR3 reads CAWNTGPGQPQHF. The CDR3 DNA follows: TGTGCCTGGAACACGGGGCCGGGCCAGCCCCAGCATTTT. This chain uses TRBV30 with TRBJ1-5; possibly TRBD1 for D (5 bases). V gave up 4 bases and J gave up 7 bases, with 14 bases separating them. CDR3 length: 13 amino acids. The V gene's germline CDR1 is GTSNPN and CDR2 SVGIG (reference sequence).

This chain joins TRBV7-3 and TRBJ2-2; perhaps TRBD1 as D (6 bases). The germline gives CDR1 SGHTA, CDR2 FQGTGA. Trimming took 4 bases from V and 5 from J, leaving 20 bases between them. This CDR3 is 17 amino acids long. The CDR3 spells CASSSQPGTRGTGELFF. Written as DNA, the CDR3 is TGTGCCAGCAGCTCCCAACCCGGGACCAGGGGTACCGGGGAGCTGTTTTTT.

This clonotype was observed a few times. Since a far larger clone is one base different, this is likely a read error. The CDR3 is CAGRGGYEQYF. The CDR3 coding sequence is TGTGCCGGCAGGGGGGGTTACGAGCAGTACTTC. The chain is built from TRBV28 and TRBJ2-7; tentatively, D is TRBD1 or TRBD2 (7 bases each). The CDR3 loop spans 11 amino acids. Germline lookup yields CDR1 MDHEN and CDR2 SYDVKM. Supplemented by reference TRBV28 and TRBJ2-7, the full variable domain reads DVKVTQSSRYLVKRTGEKVFLECVQDMDHENMFWYRQDPGLGLRLIYFSYDVKMKEKGDIPEGYSVSREKKERFSLILESASTNQTSMYLCAGRGGYEQYFGPGTRLTVT.

A remark on this clonotype: A much more abundant neighbour one base away suggests this may be a read error. V and J are TRBV6-4 and TRBJ2-7; no clear D. Per the germline V gene, CDR1 is MRHNA and CDR2 is SNTAGT. V gave up 1 base and J gave up 3 bases, with 1 base separating them. The CDR3 totals 11 residues. CDR3 residues: CASSDFYEQYF. The CDR3 DNA reads as TGTGCCAGCAGTGACTTCTACGAGCAGTACTTC.

The chain joins TRBV28 to TRBJ2-5, with unresolved D. Germline values: CDR1 MDHEN, CDR2 SYDVKM. V lost 5 bases to trimming and J lost 5 bases, with 9 bases between them. The CDR3 extends over 12 amino acids. CDR3 coding DNA: TGTGCCAGCAGTATCCGTCGGGAGACCCAGTACTTC. Translated: CASSIRRETQYF. The complete variable domain, with remaining parts taken from reference TRBV28 and TRBJ2-5, reads DVKVTQSSRYLVKRTGEKVFLECVQDMDHENMFWYRQDPGLGLRLIYFSYDVKMKEKGDIPEGYSVSREKKERFSLILESASTNQTSMYLCASSIRRETQYFGPGTRLLVL.

The chain has TRBV5-1 and TRBJ1-1; the match to TRBD1 covers 10 bases. With V trimmed by 5 bases and J by 8 bases, 3 bases remained unmatched. The CDR3 is made up of 12 amino acids. Germline CDR1 and CDR2: SGHRS and YFSETQ. CDR3 loop: CASSDRGPEAFF. The CDR3 DNA is TGCGCCAGCAGTGACAGGGGGCCGGAAGCTTTCTTT.

The chain couples TRBV12-3 or TRBV12-4 to TRBJ2-1, with 8 nucleotides matching TRBD2. Losses at the gene ends were 6 bases for V and 4 bases for J; bases not matched to a gene: 8. The CDR3 spans 15 residues. The CDR3 loop is CASRGISGKYNEQFF. The CDR3 DNA is TGTGCCAGCAGAGGCATTAGCGGGAAGTACAATGAGCAGTTCTTC.

This clonotype was counted a few times. The rearrangement uses TRBV20-1 and TRBJ2-5; tentatively, D is TRBD1 or TRBD2 (6 bases each). Per germline, CDR1 DFQATT and CDR2 SNEGSKA (reference sequence). CDR3 size: 15 residues. The germline V and J ends were trimmed by 1 base and 5 bases, with 17 bases remaining between them. The DNA of the CDR3 is TGCAGTGCTAGAGCAGTAAGGGGGGATATGGAGACCCAGTACTTC. Its protein is CSARAVRGDMETQYF.

This clonotype was observed a handful of times. Given a much more abundant clone one base away, this may be a read error. J is TRBJ1-1 and V is TRBV30; a weak D match, TRBD1 (5 bases). Germline CDR1 and CDR2: GTSNPN and SVGIG (reference sequence). The length of the CDR3 is 12 residues. CDR3 sequence reads: CALERGTVEASF. In DNA, the CDR3 is TGTGCCCTGGAGCGAGGGACCGTTGAAGCTTCCTTT.

The gene calls are TRBV28 and TRBJ1-5; D remains ambiguous. The V gene's germline CDR1 is MDHEN and CDR2 SYDVKM. V lost 2 bases to trimming and J lost 10 bases, with 9 bases between them. The CDR3 consists of 12 residues. CDR3 DNA sequence: TGTGCCAGCAGTTTAGGAAGTATTCCCCAGCATTTT. Protein product: CASSLGSIPQHF.

This clonotype was picked up a small number of times. V usage is TRBV19 and J usage is TRBJ2-7; perhaps TRBD1 as D (5 bases). The CDR3 is 14 amino acids. Trimming took off 3 bases at V and 3 bases at J, with 12 bases between the two ends. Germline CDR1 and CDR2: LNHDA and SQIVND (reference sequence). CDR3 nucleotide sequence: TGTGCCAGTAGTATTGAAGGGGCCTACTACGAGCAGTACTTC. It codes for CASSIEGAYYEQYF.

In this sample, this clonotype turned up many times. One end of the junction does not line up with germline, which may come from a read error. V is TRBV28 and J is TRBJ2-7, with 10 nucleotides matching TRBD1. Germline CDR1 is MDHEN and CDR2 is SYDVKM. This CDR3 contains 14 residues. The CDR3 spells CASSLGTGVYEQYF. The DNA for the CDR3 is TGCGCCAGCAGCTTGGGGACAGGGGTCTACGAGCAGTACTTC.

Points on this clonotype: A much larger clone is a single base away; this may be a read error. The gene calls are TRBV5-5 and TRBJ2-7; no clear D gene. This CDR3 is 11 amino acids long. Germline V gives CDR1 SGHKS, CDR2 YYEKEE (reference sequence). CDR3 loop: CVSSDIHEQYF. Here the CDR3 DNA reads TGTGTCAGCAGCGATATCCACGAGCAGTACTTC.

Ten or more counts support this clonotype. The chain employs TRBV12-3 or TRBV12-4 and TRBJ2-7, with D uncertain. This CDR3 spans 13 amino acids. Trimming took 2 bases from V and 2 from J, leaving 7 bases between them. CDR3 sequence (DNA): TGTGCCAGCAGTTTATTCAGGACCTACGAGCAGTACTTC. Its protein product is CASSLFRTYEQYF.

This clonotype came up once. The rearrangement joins TRBV20-1 to TRBJ2-1; the match to TRBD2 covers 10 bases. V shed 0 bases and J 10 bases; nucleotides not matched to a gene: 3. CDR1 DFQATT and CDR2 SNEGSKA come from the germline V gene (reference sequence). CDR3 length: 13 residues. The CDR3 nucleotides are TGCAGTGCTAGAGAAGGACTAGCGGTCGAGCAGTTCTTC. This translates into CSAREGLAVEQFF.

This clonotype was found a few times. The junction differs from germline at one of its ends, possibly a read error. V gene TRBV6-1 combines with J gene TRBJ2-1; the match to TRBD1 covers 8 bases. Germline V gene lookup returns CDR1 MNHNS and CDR2 SASEGT. CDR3 length: 15 amino acids. The CDR3 reads CASSPDRGRYSEQFF. CDR3 coding DNA: TGTGCCAGCAGTCCCGACAGGGGCCGCTACAGTGAGCAGTTCTTC.

The J gene is TRBJ2-7, the V gene TRBV20-1; no definite D call. V was shortened by 0 bases and J by 3 bases, with 12 bases between the two germline ends. The CDR3 has 14 amino acids. The germline V gene encodes CDR1 DFQATT and CDR2 SNEGSKA (reference sequence). The CDR3 DNA sequence: TGCAGTGCTAGAGATAGTGGGCAGATCTACGAGCAGTACTTC. It is translated as CSARDSGQIYEQYF.

This sequence joins TRBV5-1 and TRBJ1-4; 8 nucleotides align to TRBD1. V lost 4 bases and J lost 2; bases outside the gene matches: 4. Germline V lookup: CDR1 SGHRS, CDR2 YFSETQ. This CDR3 region has 15 residues. Written as DNA, the CDR3 is TGCGCCAGCAGCCCTAGACAGGGGACTAATGAAAAACTGTTTTTT. Its translation: CASSPRQGTNEKLFF.

This clonotype was counted ten times or more. The chain joins TRBV11-1 to TRBJ1-2; D perhaps matches TRBD1 (5 bases). Trimming stripped 6 bases from V and 8 bases from J, with 16 bases between. This CDR3 comprises 13 residues. Germline assignment: CDR1 SGHAT and CDR2 FQDESV (reference sequence). CDR3 coding DNA: TGTGCCAGCAGTCCGGGGAGGGGTCTCGGCTACACCTTC. It translates to CASSPGRGLGYTF.

This clonotype turned up a few times. The genes are TRBV13 and TRBJ2-1, with a possible D match to TRBD2 (6 bases). Germline assignment: CDR1 PRHDT and CDR2 FYEKMQ (reference sequence). The CDR3 consists of 14 residues. V was clipped by 5 bases and J by 8 bases, with 16 bases between them. In DNA form, the CDR3 reads TGTGCCAGCAGCCGGGAGTTAGGAAACGATGAGCAGTTCTTC. It encodes CASSRELGNDEQFF.

The chain carries TRBV25-1 and TRBJ2-7; 8 bases match TRBD1. V shed 6 bases, J shed 3 bases, and the junction held 7 bases outside the gene matches. The CDR3 sequence is 14 residues long. The germline V gene encodes CDR1 MGHDK and CDR2 SYGVNS. Here the CDR3 reads CASRDDRGDYEQYF. The CDR3 bases are TGTGCCAGCAGGGACGACAGGGGAGACTACGAGCAGTACTTC.

This rearrangement joins TRBV9 to TRBJ2-3; D remains ambiguous. CDR1 is SGDLS and CDR2 is YYNGEE in the germline V gene. This CDR3 comprises 15 residues. V was cut by 0 bases and J by 1 base, with 9 bases left in between. CDR3 protein: CASSVERQGTDTQYF. The CDR3, as DNA: TGTGCCAGCAGCGTAGAACGACAAGGCACAGATACGCAGTATTTT.

This clonotype occurred many times. This chain connects TRBV27 to TRBJ1-1, with D possibly TRBD1 on 6 matching bases. This CDR3 is 14 amino acids long. Trimming removed 6 bases from V and 4 bases from J, with 15 bases in between. Germline-derived CDR1 and CDR2 are MNHEY and SMNVEV (reference sequence). In nucleotides, the CDR3 is TGTGCCAGCAGCCCCCGGGACATGTCCACTGAAGCTTTCTTT. It translates to CASSPRDMSTEAFF.

This clonotype appeared a few times. The chain is built from TRBV5-1 and TRBJ2-1; 13 bases align to TRBD2. This CDR3 is built from 16 residues. Trimming removed 4 bases from V and 7 bases from J; junction bases left unmatched: 8. Germline CDR1 is SGHRS and CDR2 is YFSETQ. CDR3 sequence (DNA): TGCGCCAGCAGCCTAGAGACTAGCGGGAGGAGGAATGAGCAGTTCTTC. It yields the protein CASSLETSGRRNEQFF.

The chain is built from TRBV27 and TRBJ2-1, with 8 bases aligning to TRBD2. V lost 6 bases, J lost 6 bases, and 1 base stayed unmatched. Germline V gene sequence: CDR1 MNHEY, CDR2 SMNVEV (reference sequence). The CDR3 sequence is 12 residues long. CDR3 protein: CASSGRANEQFF. The CDR3 bases are TGTGCCAGCAGCGGGAGGGCCAATGAGCAGTTCTTC.

The rearrangement joins TRBV4-1 to TRBJ1-5; a weak D match, TRBD1 (5 bases). CDR1 and CDR2 from the germline V gene are MGHRA and YSYEKL. Trimming removed 5 bases at V and 3 bases at J, with 14 bases between. The CDR3 spans 15 residues. The CDR3 DNA is TGCGCCAGCAGCTGCAGGGACGGCCACAATCAGCCCCAGCATTTT. It translates to CASSCRDGHNQPQHF.

This clonotype has a handful of counts. The chain uses TRBV28 and TRBJ1-2, with 8 bases that match TRBD1. The CDR3 contains 12 residues. Trimming removed 5 bases from V and 8 bases from J; junction bases left unmatched: 4. CDR1 and CDR2 from the germline V gene are MDHEN and SYDVKM. The CDR3: CASSRDRRGYTF. As DNA, the CDR3 is TGTGCCAGCAGTCGGGACAGGCGGGGCTACACCTTC.

This clonotype was detected ten times or more. The CDR3 sequence is CASSRSGTAKETQYF. The CDR3 DNA follows: TGTGCCAGCAGCAGGTCCGGGACAGCGAAAGAGACCCAGTACTTC. V is TRBV11-3 and J is TRBJ2-5; 7 bases are a match to TRBD1. The CDR3 sequence is 15 residues long. V was pared by 5 bases and J by 3 bases, with 9 bases of the junction left unmatched. Germline CDR1 and CDR2: SGHNT and YENEEA.

V and J are TRBV12-3 or TRBV12-4 and TRBJ2-1; D may be TRBD1 (5 bases). V gave up 4 bases and J gave up 9 bases, with 22 bases separating them. The CDR3 runs 16 residues. The CDR3 DNA reads TGTGCCAGCAGTTACCAGGGTTCGCTCTGGGGTGGTGAGCAGTTCTTC. Translated: CASSYQGSLWGGEQFF.